The subject of this entry is one T cell receptor beta chain. With 0 bases removed from V and 2 bases from J, the gap between germline ends came to 4 bases. This CDR3 has 12 residues. Germline loops: CDR1 GTSNPN, CDR2 SVGIG (reference sequence). The data were taken from a study of T cell responses to AZD1222 COVID-19 vaccine. Clones were sequenced by immunoSEQ multiplex PCR, and TCRdb holds only the in-frame ones, with some missing. The sample shows tens of thousands of clones, 84% of them seen only once. This TCR was recovered from an adult in good health. The V and J genes are TRBV30 and TRBJ2-5; the D is unclear. The specimen was peripheral blood, collected on day 0 of AZD1222 vaccination. The CDR3 sequence: CAWSVLQETQYF. CDR3 DNA sequence: TGTGCCTGGAGTGTACTTCAAGAGACCCAGTACTTC.